This T cell receptor beta chain derives from a study of control samples from healthy donors and cancer patients. The method was immunoSEQ multiplex PCR; TCRdb's version includes in-frame clones alone and lacks a portion of them. The table includes 70,000 to 95,000 clones, approximately 87% detected once. The CDR3 spans 15 residues. V dropped 5 bases and J dropped 8; count of bases not matched to a gene: 10. Germline CDR1 reads SGHTA; CDR2 reads FQGTGA. This clone occurred once. The sequence came from a man between 45 and 60 years old in good health. The chain joins TRBV7-3 to TRBJ2-1; 9 bases align to TRBD1. The sample comprised blood. The CDR3 coding sequence is TGTGCCAGCAGCCCGACAGGGGGTTTGGGAGATGAGCAGTTCTTC. Translating gives CASSPTGGLGDEQFF.